This T cell receptor beta chain derives from a study of blood T cell repertoires in COVID-19. This clone was counted only a few times. Germline-derived CDR1 and CDR2 are SGDLS and YYNGEE. Unmatched junction bases numbered 6, after V lost 3 bases and J lost 3 bases. The CDR3 totals 15 residues. The data were produced by immunoSEQ multiplex PCR, yet TCRdb's version contains in-frame clones alone and is incomplete. The sample consists of roughly 110,000 clones, approximately 85% of them appearing once. Specimen: peripheral blood. This TCR was sampled from a woman aged 55-70 years with COVID-19, enrolled during active disease. The rearrangement joins TRBV9 to TRBJ1-5, with 7 bases matching TRBD1. For the CDR3, the DNA is TGTGCCAGCAGCGAAAGGGGGCAGCCCAATCAGCCCCAGCATTTT. It is translated as CASSERGQPNQPQHF.